Listed below are T cell receptor beta chains from one sample, sequenced in a study of cytomegalovirus exposure and HLA in healthy donors. The assay was immunoSEQ multiplex PCR, and TCRdb's table has in-frame clones only and misses some. The sample lists about 150,000 clones; 77% were seen once. The material sequenced was PBMCs. The source is a male donor in good health and CMV-seronegative. Each CDR3 is given with its conserved first and last residue. D genes are given only for firm matches. Clone size is not always given. Where it is, it says once, few, many or a class for expanded clones.

size	V	D	J	DNA	CDR3
-	TRBV9	-	TRBJ1-4	TGTGCCAGCAGCCCCGAGGGGGGGGGTGAAAAACTGTTTTTT	CASSPEGGGEKLFF
-	TRBV27	TRBD2	TRBJ2-7	TGTGCCAGCAGTCTAGGGACTAGCGGGAGCTACGAGCAGTACTTC	CASSLGTSGSYEQYF
-	TRBV7-2	TRBD1	TRBJ2-3	TGTGCCAGCAGCCAAAAACAGGGGATAACAGATACGCAGTATTTT	CASSQKQGITDTQYF
-	TRBV14	TRBD1	TRBJ1-3	TGTGCCAGCAGTAACAGGGGGACTGGAAACACCATATATTTT	CASSNRGTGNTIYF
-	TRBV19	-	TRBJ1-1	TGTGCCAGTAGTACCCCGGGACTTAACACTGAAGCTTTCTTT	CASSTPGLNTEAFF
-	TRBV14	TRBD2	TRBJ2-3	TGTGCCAGCAGCCAACTAGCGGGAGCGGGAGATACGCAGTATTTT	CASSQLAGAGDTQYF
-	TRBV6-5	-	TRBJ2-7	TGTGCCAGCAGTTACTCGAGCTCGGGATACATCTACGAGCAGTACTTC	CASSYSSSGYIYEQYF
few	TRBV5-4	TRBD1	TRBJ1-2	TGTGCCAGCAGCTTGGAGGACAGGGGGATTCGTGGCTACACCTTC	CASSLEDRGIRGYTF
few	TRBV27	-	TRBJ2-1	TGTGCCAGCAGGGAGCAGAGCTCCTACAATGAGCAGTTCTTC	CASREQSSYNEQFF
once	TRBV7-9	-	TRBJ2-3	TGTGCCAGCAGTCATCGACTAGTTAAGGCAGATACGCAGTATTTT	CASSHRLVKADTQYF
-	TRBV7-9	-	TRBJ1-2	TGTGCCAGCAGCCGACCCCTGGGAGGAGATAACTATGGCTACACCTTC	CASSRPLGGDNYGYTF
-	TRBV4-3	TRBD1	TRBJ1-2	TGCGCCAGCAGCCAAGAGCTAACAGGGGGCTATGGCTACACCTTC	CASSQELTGGYGYTF
-	TRBV5-4	-	TRBJ2-2	TGTGCCAGCAGCCCCCGGGGGTTTCCCGGCCTTTCGAACACCGGGGAGCTGTTTTTT	CASSPRGFPGLSNTGELFF
many	TRBV27	-	TRBJ2-2	TGTGCCAGCAGTTTGCCGGGTTACACCGGGGAGCTGTTTTTT	CASSLPGYTGELFF
-	TRBV7-3	TRBD1	TRBJ2-6	TGTGCCAGCAGCTTAACCCGGACAGGGCTCGGGGCCAACGTCCTGACTTTC	CASSLTRTGLGANVLTF
-	TRBV11-2	-	TRBJ2-2	TGTGCCAGCAGCGAGAGACAGGCGACGAACACCGGGGAGCTGTTTTTT	CASSERQATNTGELFF
-	TRBV6-5	-	TRBJ1-6	TGTGCCAGCAGTTACGTACAGGGCGGTTCACCCCTCCACTTT	CASSYVQGGSPLHF
-	TRBV7-6	-	TRBJ1-2	TGTGCCAGCAGCTTAGGAGGGGGTTTAGGGAACTATGGCTACACCTTC	CASSLGGGLGNYGYTF
-	TRBV7-7	TRBD1	TRBJ2-3	TGTGCTAGCAGCTCAGATTACAGGGGCGGAGGCACAGATACGCAGTATTTT	CASSSDYRGGGTDTQYF
once	TRBV29-1	-	TRBJ1-2	TGCAGCGTTGGGGGGCCGGACACCTATGGCTACACCTTC	CSVGGPDTYGYTF
-	TRBV25-1	-	TRBJ1-2	TGTGCCAGCAGTGAATCAGGCGGAGGAATCTATGGCTACACCTTC	CASSESGGGIYGYTF
-	TRBV5-1	-	TRBJ1-1	TGCGCCAGCAGCTGGGTGGCGGACACTGAAGCTTTCTTT	CASSWVADTEAFF
-	TRBV6-1	-	TRBJ2-3	TGTGCCAGCAGTAGACGGGTCACAGATACGCAGTATTTT	CASSRRVTDTQYF
-	TRBV19	-	TRBJ1-5	TGTGCCAGTAGTACCAGAGGAGGGGTTTTAGGCAATCAGCCCCAGCATTTT	CASSTRGGVLGNQPQHF
-	TRBV4-1	-	TRBJ2-4	TGCGCCAGCAGCCAATTCCCCACGACAAGCCTCGCCATCACCGGAGGCAAAAACATTCAGTACTTC	CASSQFPTTSLAITGGKNIQYF
-	TRBV5-8	-	TRBJ1-1	TGTGCCAGCAGCTTGGTTGAGGGAACTGAAGCTTTCTTT	CASSLVEGTEAFF
-	TRBV29-1	-	TRBJ1-3	TGCAGCGTTGTTGTCGGGAGCTCTGGAAACACCATATATTTT	CSVVVGSSGNTIYF
-	TRBV7-9	TRBD2	TRBJ2-1	TGTGCCAGCAGCGTGGAGCCGGGACTAAAGAATGAGCAGTTCTTC	CASSVEPGLKNEQFF
once	TRBV5-1	TRBD2	TRBJ2-3	TGCGCCAGCAGCCCAAGCGGGGGGGCCACAGATACGCAGTATTTT	CASSPSGGATDTQYF
-	TRBV5-4	-	TRBJ2-7	TGTGCCAGCAGCTTGGCAGGGGAGGGCTGGGAGCAGTACTTC	CASSLAGEGWEQYF
few	TRBV5-8	-	TRBJ2-1	TGTGCCAGCAGCCCGTCGAGAGCTTCCTACAATGAGCAGTTCTTC	CASSPSRASYNEQFF
-	TRBV27	TRBD1	TRBJ2-3	TGTGCCAGCAGGTGGACAGGGGGAGGAAATACGCAGTATTTT	CASRWTGGGNTQYF
-	TRBV30	TRBD1	TRBJ1-2	TGTGCCTACGGACAGGGGTTCTTCTATGGCTACACCTTC	CAYGQGFFYGYTF
-	TRBV29-1	-	TRBJ1-1	TGCAGCGTTCAGGCAGTCTCCCTTGAAGCTTTCTTT	CSVQAVSLEAFF
-	TRBV6-6	TRBD1	TRBJ2-1	TGTGCCAGCAGTCCCGGGACAGGGGGCTCCAATGAGCAGTTCTTC	CASSPGTGGSNEQFF
-	TRBV5-4	TRBD2	TRBJ2-1	TGTGCCAGCAGCTTTAGCGGGAGTGGTTACAATGAGCAGTTCTTC	CASSFSGSGYNEQFF
-	TRBV5-1	TRBD1	TRBJ2-7	TGCGCCAGCAGCGAGGGACAGGGAGAGTCCTACGAGCAGTACTTC	CASSEGQGESYEQYF
once	TRBV10-1	TRBD2	TRBJ2-3	TGCGCCAGTAGTGAACTTACTAGCGCTAAGGCAGATACGCAGTATTTT	CASSELTSAKADTQYF
-	TRBV27	TRBD2	TRBJ2-3	TGTGCCAGCAGTTTACCCCCGGGGACTAAATACACAGATACGCAGTATTTT	CASSLPPGTKYTDTQYF
-	TRBV28	-	TRBJ2-1	TGTGCCAGCAGTTTTGGGCAGCAACCCCACAATGAGCAGTTCTTC	CASSFGQQPHNEQFF
-	TRBV6-4	-	TRBJ1-4	TGTGCCAGCAGTGTTACAGGGTCTGGTAATGAAAAACTGTTTTTT	CASSVTGSGNEKLFF
-	TRBV11-3	TRBD1	TRBJ2-2	TGTGCCGGATCGGACAGGACGAACACCGGGGAGCTGTTTTTT	CAGSDRTNTGELFF
-	TRBV14	TRBD1	TRBJ2-7	TGTGCCAGCAGCCAAGTGGGACAGAGAATTTACGAGCAGTACTTC	CASSQVGQRIYEQYF
-	TRBV7-3	TRBD1	TRBJ1-5	TGTGCCAGCGCCGCGGACAGGGACCAGCCCCAGCATTTT	CASAADRDQPQHF
-	TRBV6-6	TRBD1	TRBJ2-2	TGTGCCAGCAGTCTGGGACAGGCGAACACCGGGGAGCTGTTTTTT	CASSLGQANTGELFF
once	TRBV11-3	-	TRBJ2-7	TGTGCCAGCAGCTTAGGCACGGGGGCTAGCGGCTCCTACGAGCAGTACTTC	CASSLGTGASGSYEQYF
-	TRBV19	-	TRBJ1-2	TGTGCCAGTAGGGGGGGGGCTGCCTATGGCTACACCTTC	CASRGGAAYGYTF
few	TRBV21-1	-	TRBJ1-5	TGTGCCAGCAGCAAAGAGGCAGGGGGCAAGCCCCAGCATTTT	CASSKEAGGKPQHF